This passage covers 8 T cell receptor beta chains from one sample sequenced in a study of cytomegalovirus exposure and HLA in healthy donors. Use of 60 Vbeta and 13 Jbeta primers characterized the PCR. Here immunoSEQ multiplex PCR was the method, and the copy in TCRdb shows in-frame clones only, minus some. The sample has about 140,000 clones, about four fifths seen once. Sequenced material: PBMCs. These receptor sequences come from a female donor in good health and CMV-seronegative.

The chain recombines TRBV9 with TRBJ2-7; D remains unclear. V lost 0 bases, J lost 3 bases, and 13 bases lay in between. Germline V gene data show CDR1 as SGDLS and CDR2 as YYNGEE. CDR3 size: 15 residues. The CDR3 bases are TGTGCCAGCAGCGTAGGTGGCAGTTCCTTCTACGAGCAGTACTTC. As protein: CASSVGGSSFYEQYF.

The chain joins TRBV2 to TRBJ2-5; a possible D gene is TRBD2 (6 bases). Trimming pared 4 bases from V and 5 bases from J, leaving 17 bases between. Germline V gene lookup returns CDR1 SNHLY and CDR2 FYNNEI. This CDR3 region has 15 residues. The CDR3 loop reads CASSALWGDGETQYF. CDR3 bases: TGTGCCAGCAGTGCCCTTTGGGGGGACGGGGAGACCCAGTACTTC.

The chain is built from TRBV9 and TRBJ2-3; 11 nucleotides agree with TRBD2. Germline-derived CDR1 and CDR2 are SGDLS and YYNGEE. V dropped 3 bases and J dropped 0; count of bases not matched to a gene: 3. The CDR3 has 16 residues. CDR3 protein: CASSATSGESTDTQYF. The CDR3 bases are TGTGCCAGCAGCGCGACTAGCGGGGAGAGCACAGATACGCAGTATTTT.

Notes on this clone: The junction shows a germline mismatch at one end, possibly a read error. The rearrangement links TRBV7-7 to TRBJ2-5, with 12 bases that match TRBD2. The germline gives CDR1 SSHAT, CDR2 FNYEAQ (reference sequence). There are 15 residues in the CDR3. CDR3 in amino acids: CASSPGLAGSWPQYF. The DNA for the CDR3 is TGTGCTAGCAGTCCTGGACTAGCGGGGAGCTGGCCCCAGTACTTC.

This clone was counted only a few times. The chain combines TRBV30 with TRBJ1-1; D not certain. From germline, CDR1 is GTSNPN and CDR2 SVGIG (reference sequence). This CDR3 has 14 amino acids. The V end was cut by 0 bases, the J end by 0 bases, with 8 bases between. The CDR3 spells CAWSVLNMNTEAFF. The CDR3 DNA is TGTGCCTGGAGTGTACTAAACATGAACACTGAAGCTTTCTTT.

This chain uses TRBV11-3 with TRBJ2-1, with D maybe TRBD2 (5 bases). V was trimmed by 4 bases and J by 4 bases, leaving 11 bases between them. Germline V gene sequence: CDR1 SGHNT, CDR2 YENEEA. The CDR3 is 14 residues long. The CDR3 nucleotides read TGTGCCAGCAGCTCCAGATCGGGATACAATGAGCAGTTCTTC. Translation gives CASSSRSGYNEQFF.

This chain uses TRBV21-1 with TRBJ1-6; the D call in the table, TRBD1, was not verified against the DNA. TRBV21-1 is an annotated pseudogene. The CDR3 runs 12 residues. The CDR3 loop reads CAHGWTNSPLHF. CDR3 DNA sequence: TGCGCTCATGGGTGGACAAATTCACCCCTCCACTTT.

The gene calls are TRBV6-5 and TRBJ1-3; TRBD1 matches at 8 bases. In germline, CDR1 is MNHEY, CDR2 SVGAGI. V gave up 0 bases and J gave up 2 bases; unmatched junction bases: 3. This CDR3 has 16 amino acids. The CDR3 is CASSYSQGGPGNTIYF. The CDR3 nucleotides are TGTGCCAGCAGTTACTCACAGGGGGGACCTGGAAACACCATATATTTT.